Listed below are T cell receptor beta chains from one sample, sequenced in a study of persistence of HIV-infected CD4 T cells. These receptors lack a known antigen. Measured with immunoSEQ multiplex PCR; TCRdb has only the in-frame clones, and not every one. The sample contains under 60,000 clones, about 81% of which appear only once. Sample: CD4+ T cells sorted from PBMCs after roughly 20-hour stimulation, taken from a patient who received antiretroviral therapy. The receptors were sampled from an adult man with HIV who was CMV-seropositive. Both conserved end residues are part of each CDR3. A D gene is named only where the DNA matches it firmly. Not every row has a clone size; where given, it reads once, few, many or a size class.

J | V | size | D | DNA | CDR3
TRBJ1-3 | TRBV30 | NA | NA | TGTGCCTGGATTACCGGCAGCTCTGGAAACACCATATATTTT | CAWITGSSGNTIYF
TRBJ1-1 | TRBV27 | NA | TRBD1 | TGTGCCAGCAGTTTAGGGGGTGGGACAGTGAACACTGAAGCTTTCTTT | CASSLGGGTVNTEAFF
TRBJ2-6 | TRBV15 | NA | NA | TGTGCCACCAGCAAAGGGGGTTCCGGGGCCAACGTCCTGACTTTC | CATSKGGSGANVLTF
TRBJ2-5 | TRBV4-3 | NA | NA | TGCGCCAGCAGCCCATGGGAAGGAAGGATCCAAGAGACCCAGTACTTC | CASSPWEGRIQETQYF
TRBJ2-5 | TRBV5-4 | NA | NA | TGTGCCAGCAGCCCCACATCAGGATTTTCAGAGACCCAGTACTTC | CASSPTSGFSETQYF
TRBJ1-1 | TRBV19 | NA | NA | TGTGCCAGTAGTAGAGGGGGGGGCACTGAAGCTTTCTTT | CASSRGGGTEAFF
TRBJ1-1 | TRBV6-4 | NA | TRBD1 | TGTGCCAGCAGTCGGACAGGTAGGGAGAACACTGAAGCTTTCTTT | CASSRTGRENTEAFF
TRBJ2-7 | TRBV7-9 | medium-sized | NA | TGTGCCAGCAGCCCCCGACCATCCCCCCACGAGCAGTACTTC | CASSPRPSPHEQYF
TRBJ1-1 | TRBV6-5 | NA | NA | TGTGCCATCCTTCTCCGTACGGGGAGCGGCACTGAAGCTTTCTTT | CAILLRTGSGTEAFF
TRBJ1-1 | TRBV6-5 | NA | NA | TGTGCCAGCAGTTACTCGATCCACAGCCAAAACACTGAAGCTTTCTTT | CASSYSIHSQNTEAFF
TRBJ1-1 | TRBV18 | few | TRBD1 | TGTGCCAGCACCCGGACAGGGGGGGGCCTGAACACTGAAGCTTTCTTT | CASTRTGGGLNTEAFF
TRBJ1-4 | TRBV6-1 | NA | NA | TGTGCCAGCAGTGAAACGCAAGCGAACTCCCCGTTTTTT | CASSETQANSPFF
TRBJ2-1 | TRBV5-1 | NA | TRBD1 | TGCGCCAGCAGCTTGAAGGGACAGGGGGCGAATGAGCAGTTCTTC | CASSLKGQGANEQFF
TRBJ1-1 | TRBV29-1 | NA | NA | TGCAGCGTCGTGACCGCGGGGACTGAAGCTTTCTTT | CSVVTAGTEAFF
TRBJ1-2 | TRBV6-6 | few | NA | NA | CASSSGNYGYTF
TRBJ2-1 | TRBV19 | once | TRBD2 | TGTGCCAGTAGTCCCCGGGAGCGGGGGGGGGAGCAGTTCTTC | CASSPRERGGEQFF
TRBJ2-2 | TRBV27 | NA | TRBD2 | TGTGCCAGCCGGGAGGTCACCGGGGAGCTGTTTTTT | CASREVTGELFF
TRBJ2-4 | TRBV6-5 | NA | NA | TGTGCCAGCAGATTCGAACGACTAGCCAAAAACATTCAGTACTTC | CASRFERLAKNIQYF
TRBJ2-2 | TRBV7-3 | NA | NA | TGTGCCAGCAGCCCAAGATTACTACCCACCACCGGGGAGCTGTTTTTT | CASSPRLLPTTGELFF
TRBJ2-4 | TRBV19 | NA | TRBD2 | TGTGCCAGTAGTATTACCCTAGCGGGGTGGGACATTCAGTACTTC | CASSITLAGWDIQYF
TRBJ1-5 | TRBV6-6 | NA | NA | TGTGCCAGCAGGGTACAGGGTAATCAGCCCCAGCATTTT | CASRVQGNQPQHF
TRBJ2-7 | TRBV3-1/TRBV3-2 | NA | NA | TGTGCCAGCAGCCGCCGCAGGAACGAGCAGTACTTC | CASSRRRNEQYF
TRBJ2-1 | TRBV19 | NA | TRBD1 | TGTGCCAGTAGTATCGGACAGGGGGCGGGCAATGAGCAGTTCTTC | CASSIGQGAGNEQFF
TRBJ2-1 | TRBV6-6 | NA | NA | TGTGCCAGCAGTTACTCAACAACCTACAATGAGCAGTTCTTC | CASSYSTTYNEQFF
TRBJ2-2 | TRBV5-1 | NA | NA | TGCGCCAGCAGCGTGACAGGGAACACCGGGGAGCTGTTTTTT | CASSVTGNTGELFF
TRBJ1-2 | TRBV5-6 | NA | NA | TGTGCCAGCAGCTTGTACGCTCGCAGCGCGACTGGGGCCTATGGCTACACCTTC | CASSLYARSATGAYGYTF
TRBJ1-2 | TRBV24-1 | NA | TRBD1 | TGTGCCACCAGTGACCCCCGACAGGGAGGGGGCTACACCTTC | CATSDPRQGGGYTF
TRBJ2-7 | TRBV6-5 | NA | NA | TGTGCCAGCAGTTACGTCGGCACCTCCTACGAGCAGTACTTC | CASSYVGTSYEQYF
TRBJ2-1 | TRBV5-1 | once | TRBD2 | TGCGCCAGCAGCTTGGTTCCTAGCGGGAGTCCCTACAATGAGCAGTTCTTC | CASSLVPSGSPYNEQFF